This record concerns one T cell receptor beta chain sequence. The sample is drawn from a study of T cell responses to AZD1222 COVID-19 vaccine. The protocol was immunoSEQ multiplex PCR, while the TCRdb copy is restricted to in-frame clones and leaves out a portion. The sample has 95,000 to 150,000 clones, less than 90% seen once; the top ten hold 2.4%. CDR3 length equals 15 residues. Germline values: CDR1 LGHDT, CDR2 YNNKEL (reference sequence). Trimming took 6 bases from V and 4 from J; bases not matched to a gene: 3. The chain has TRBV3-1 (or the pseudogene TRBV3-2) and TRBJ2-4, with 13 bases matching TRBD2. Sequencing was performed on peripheral blood, taken on day 0 of AZD1222 vaccination. This receptor was taken from an adult in good health. CDR3 region: CASRGTSGDKNIQYF. The CDR3 DNA is TGTGCCAGCAGGGGGACTAGCGGGGATAAAAACATTCAGTACTTC.